Listed below are T cell receptor beta chains from one sample, sequenced in a study of cytomegalovirus exposure and HLA in healthy donors. Here immunoSEQ multiplex PCR was the method, and the copy in TCRdb shows in-frame clones only, minus some. The sample has roughly 110,000 clones. Sample: PBMCs. The receptors come from a man between 40 and 49 years old in good health and CMV-seropositive. Both conserved end residues are trimmed from each CDR3.

length: 14
V: TRBV11-2
CDR3: ASSSTSGRVTDTQY

length: 14
V: TRBV27
CDR3: ASSERRLAGAYEQY

length: 13
V: TRBV5-4
CDR3: ASSRGREGPGTQY

length: 14
V: TRBV4-3
CDR3: VSSQGLSGMGNEQY

length: 14
V: TRBV6-5
CDR3: ASSYLPSGSANEQF

length: 12
V: TRBV29-1
CDR3: SVEAWDRENEQY

length: 13
V: TRBV5-4
CDR3: ASSLSIDYYYEQY

length: 12
V: TRBV5-1
CDR3: ASSLGELQETQY

length: 11
V: TRBV18
CDR3: ASSPLRDTIQY

length: 13
V: TRBV6-6
CDR3: ASNRQGETTGELF

length: 12
V: TRBV30
CDR3: AWSAREVEEKLF

length: 14
V: TRBV14
CDR3: ASSQVQGPGANVLT

length: 13
V: TRBV18
CDR3: ASSPRAVSNTEAF

length: 11
V: TRBV7-3
CDR3: ASSLRRDNEQF

length: 12
V: TRBV28
CDR3: ASSWGQGNQPQH

length: 13
V: TRBV29-1
CDR3: SVPDRTKMNTEAF

length: 14
V: TRBV7-2
CDR3: ASPQGTSGSSYEQF

length: 11
V: TRBV11-3
CDR3: ASRPSGSDTQY

length: 11
V: TRBV27
CDR3: ASSSTGTRPQH

length: 11
V: TRBV7-9
CDR3: ASSLGTGGEQY

length: 12
V: TRBV7-6
CDR3: ASSPNLYTGELF

length: 12
V: TRBV29-1
CDR3: SVPRTGSTDTQY

length: 8
V: TRBV5-3
CDR3: ARTRETQY

length: 9
V: TRBV25-1
CDR3: ASIRGVTQY

length: 16
V: TRBV6-1
CDR3: ASSGGTSTAMVWETQY

length: 13
V: TRBV4-1
CDR3: ASSQGDREDDGYT

length: 12
V: TRBV6-5
CDR3: ASSDADKDTEAF

length: 13
V: TRBV2
CDR3: ASRGGQMNTGELF

length: 15
V: TRBV7-2
CDR3: ASSATGTASGTDTQY

length: 15
V: TRBV7-8
CDR3: ASSLALGLAGGGEQF

length: 15
V: TRBV5-1
CDR3: ASSIYQGAPSTGELF

length: 10
V: TRBV7-9
CDR3: ASSFSGYEQY

length: 12
V: TRBV2
CDR3: ASGKEGIIAEAF

length: 11
V: TRBV7-2
CDR3: ASSSRTGNEQF

length: 14
V: TRBV19
CDR3: ASSRFYRARYNEQF

length: 15
V: TRBV11-2
CDR3: ASSWTSGSVSTDTQY

length: 14
V: TRBV27
CDR3: ASSLEPGLKAPEQY

length: 12
V: TRBV5-1
CDR3: ASSPSRSSYEQY

length: 11
V: TRBV6-5
CDR3: ATRRGPMDTQY

length: 11
V: TRBV29-1
CDR3: SSRGGGSTEAF

length: 12
V: TRBV10-3
CDR3: AITPDWEVDTQY